The clone carrying this TCR beta chain appeared a few times. Its target is not known. The entry originates in a study of T-cell memory formation after mild COVID-19. TCRdb reprocessed the 5' RACE reads via MiXCR and lists one record per CDR3 protein. The sample contains more than 350,000 distinct CDR3 sequences, under 25% of which appear only once. Study results and caveats: The study detected some responding clones in pre-infection memory, suggesting cross-reactive memory joined.

The TCR was taken from an adult woman who had mild COVID-19 (a few samples of this study predate the infection). Cell type and time point are not known. Sequencing was done on a sample of PBMCs or a T cell subset sorted from them (not recorded which).

The CDR3 spells CASSPSGTTTDTQYF. In DNA, the CDR3 is TGTGCCAGCAGCCCTAGCGGAACTACCACAGATACGCAGTATTTT. This chain links TRBV7-2 with TRBJ2-3, with 7 bases aligning to TRBD2. Trimming removed 5 bases from V and 2 bases from J; junction bases left unmatched: 7. In germline, CDR1 is SGHTA, CDR2 FQGNSA. The CDR3 spans 15 residues. Drawing the rest from reference TRBV7-2 and TRBJ2-3, the complete variable domain is GAGVSQSPSNKVTEKGKDVELRCDPISGHTALYWYRQSLGQGLEFLIYFQGNSAPDKSGLPSDRFSAERTGGSVSTLTIQRTQQEDSAVYLCASSPSGTTTDTQYFGPGTRLTVL.